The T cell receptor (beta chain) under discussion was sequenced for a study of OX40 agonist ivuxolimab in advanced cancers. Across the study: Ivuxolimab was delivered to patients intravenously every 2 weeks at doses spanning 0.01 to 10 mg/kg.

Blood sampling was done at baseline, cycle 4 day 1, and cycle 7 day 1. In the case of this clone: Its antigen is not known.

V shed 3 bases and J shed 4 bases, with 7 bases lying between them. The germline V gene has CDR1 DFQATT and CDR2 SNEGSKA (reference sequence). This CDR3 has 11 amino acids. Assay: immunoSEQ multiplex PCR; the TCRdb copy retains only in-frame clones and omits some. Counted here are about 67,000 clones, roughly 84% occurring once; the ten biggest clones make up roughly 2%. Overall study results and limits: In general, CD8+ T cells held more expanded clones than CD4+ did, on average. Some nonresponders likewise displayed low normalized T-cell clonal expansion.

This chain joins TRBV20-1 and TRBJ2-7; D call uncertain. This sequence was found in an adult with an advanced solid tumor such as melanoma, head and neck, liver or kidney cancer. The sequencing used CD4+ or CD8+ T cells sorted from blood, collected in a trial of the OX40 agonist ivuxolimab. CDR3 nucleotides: TGCAGTGCTAGCGAAAGGTACGAGCAGTACTTC. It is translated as CSASERYEQYF.